This TCR beta chain was identified in a study of T cell responses to AZD1222 COVID-19 vaccine. V shed 5 bases and J 3 bases; nucleotides not matched to a gene: 5. This CDR3 is 14 amino acids long. CDR1 and CDR2 (germline): LGHNT, FRNRAP. TCRdb's table, derived via immunoSEQ multiplex PCR, lists solely in-frame clones and lacks some. The sample records about 120,000 clones, 70% to 90% being singletons. The receptor was derived from an adult in good health. The sequences come from peripheral blood, collected on day 0 of MenACWY control vaccination. The genes are TRBV12-5 and TRBJ1-1, with 8 bases that match TRBD1. The CDR3 bases are TGTGCTAGTGGTGGAACAGGGGGTGACACTGAAGCTTTCTTT. Its translation is CASGGTGGDTEAFF.